This record looks at one TCR beta chain sequence and its context. It was with random hexamers that roughly 0.5 to 1 ug RNA was reverse transcribed. TCRdb analysed the immunoSEQ multiplex PCR reads with MiXCR anew, one entry per CDR3 protein. The data contain roughly 130,000 distinct CDR3 sequences, roughly 94% of them seen just once; the ten biggest clones take up approximately 0.12%. The record originates from a study of CD8 T cells in Susac syndrome. Through negative isolation, CD4+ and CD8+ T cells were obtained, while TEMRA cells were enriched using FACS. V lost 3 bases to trimming and J lost 0 bases, with 16 bases between them. The CDR3 covers 17 residues. Per germline, CDR1 SGHRS and CDR2 YFSETQ.

Material: CD4+ T cells from PBMCs. This chain connects TRBV5-1 to TRBJ2-1; D is possibly TRBD2 (5 bases). This TCR was sampled from a human donor with multiple sclerosis. CDR3 coding DNA: TGCGCCAGCAGCTACCCACGCGGAGGTTCCTCCTACAATGAGCAGTTCTTC. Protein: CASSYPRGGSSYNEQFF.